The rows below give T cell receptor beta chains drawn from one sample of a study of early stage breast cancer tumors. TCRdb's table, derived via immunoSEQ multiplex PCR, lists solely in-frame clones and lacks some. The sample has approximately 14,000 clones; approximately 84% are singletons. Sequences were obtained from normal breast tissue next to the tumor. These receptors came from a person aged 30 to 39 with breast cancer. CDR3s include the opening cysteine and the closing phenylalanine or tryptophan. D genes are given only for firm matches. Clone size appears in some rows only: once, few, many, or a class for an expanded clone.

J: TRBJ1-4; size: -; D: TRBD1; V: TRBV9; DNA: TGTGCCAGCAGCGAGGGGACAGATGAAAAACTGTTTTTT; CDR3: CASSEGTDEKLFF
J: TRBJ2-1; size: -; D: -; V: TRBV7-9; DNA: TGTGCCAGCATTACCCCCGGATGGAGTAGCTCCTACAATGAGCAGTTCTTC; CDR3: CASITPGWSSSYNEQFF
J: TRBJ2-1; size: -; D: TRBD2; V: TRBV6-4; DNA: TGTGCCAGCAGTGACTCGACTAGCGGGAGCAATGAGCAGTTCTTC; CDR3: CASSDSTSGSNEQFF
J: TRBJ1-2; size: -; D: -; V: TRBV6-1; DNA: TGTGCCAGCAGTGATACCACGGGCTCTGGATTGGGCTACACCTTC; CDR3: CASSDTTGSGLGYTF
J: TRBJ2-3; size: few; D: -; V: TRBV4-1; DNA: TGCGCCAGCAGCCAAGTTGATATGGGTTTTCGCACAGATACGCAGTATTTT; CDR3: CASSQVDMGFRTDTQYF
J: TRBJ2-7; size: few; D: -; V: TRBV7-2; DNA: TGTGCCAGCAGCTTTCAAACACTAATGAGTCTCCACGAGCAGTACTTC; CDR3: CASSFQTLMSLHEQYF
J: TRBJ2-7; size: -; D: -; V: TRBV1; DNA: TGCACCAGCAGCCCTGCCGGGACCGAGACCGAGCAGTACTTC; CDR3: CTSSPAGTETEQYF
J: TRBJ1-4; size: -; D: -; V: TRBV5-1; DNA: TGCGCCAGCAGCTTGGAATGGGCAGCAACTAATGAAAAACTGTTTTTT; CDR3: CASSLEWAATNEKLFF
J: TRBJ1-4; size: -; D: -; V: TRBV2; DNA: TGTGCCAGCAGGGGCAGGGAAAGCGAAAAACTGTTTTTT; CDR3: CASRGRESEKLFF
J: TRBJ1-2; size: -; D: TRBD1; V: TRBV5-4; DNA: TGTGCCAGCACCCTGACAGGGCCCAACTATGGCTACACCTTC; CDR3: CASTLTGPNYGYTF